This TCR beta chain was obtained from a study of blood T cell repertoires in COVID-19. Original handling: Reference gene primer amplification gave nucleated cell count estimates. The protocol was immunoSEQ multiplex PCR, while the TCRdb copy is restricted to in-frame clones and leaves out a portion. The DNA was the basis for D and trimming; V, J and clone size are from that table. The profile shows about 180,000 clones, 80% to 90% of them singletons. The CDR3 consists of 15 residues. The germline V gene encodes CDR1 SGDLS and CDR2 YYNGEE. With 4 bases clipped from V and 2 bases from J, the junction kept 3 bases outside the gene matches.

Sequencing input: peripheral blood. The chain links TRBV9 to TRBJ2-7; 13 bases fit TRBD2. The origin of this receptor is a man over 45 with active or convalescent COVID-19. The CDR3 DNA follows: TGTGCCAGCAGCACCGGACTAGCGGGGGCCTACGAGCAGTACTTC. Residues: CASSTGLAGAYEQYF. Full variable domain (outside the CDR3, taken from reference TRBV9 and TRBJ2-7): DSGVTQTPKHLITATGQRVTLRCSPRSGDLSVYWYQQSLDQGLQFLIQYYNGEERAKGNILERFSAQQFPDLHSELNLSSLELGDSALYFCASSTGLAGAYEQYFGPGTRLTVT.